This T cell receptor (beta chain) was recorded in a study of T cell repertoires in cytomegalovirus infection. CDR1 is ENHRY, CDR2 SYGVKD, per germline. J gave up 3 bases and V 5 bases, and 15 bases lay outside the gene matches. The CDR3 covers 17 residues. As concerns this clonotype: No antigen is known for it. This may be a read error, as it is one base from a much larger clone.

TCRdb independently ran MiXCR on the reads; one entry per CDR3 protein. The profile covers roughly 920,000 distinct CDR3 sequences, with around 32% appearing a single time and around 15% taken by the ten largest. Study findings and constraints: Summed frequency of shared TCR beta families picked out CMV carriers who also had the relevant HLA.

Sequencing was performed on cultured CD8+ T cells from PBMCs, taken from culture after CMV antigen stimulation. This TCR was recovered from a human donor in good health (CMV status not recorded). Some clones in this sample may be carry-over from other donors' samples. V usage is TRBV10-3 and J usage is TRBJ2-7; 8 bases fit TRBD1. The CDR3: CAISTPDRGGFNYEQYF. CDR3 bases: TGTGCCATCAGTACCCCCGACAGGGGAGGTTTCAACTACGAGCAGTACTTC.